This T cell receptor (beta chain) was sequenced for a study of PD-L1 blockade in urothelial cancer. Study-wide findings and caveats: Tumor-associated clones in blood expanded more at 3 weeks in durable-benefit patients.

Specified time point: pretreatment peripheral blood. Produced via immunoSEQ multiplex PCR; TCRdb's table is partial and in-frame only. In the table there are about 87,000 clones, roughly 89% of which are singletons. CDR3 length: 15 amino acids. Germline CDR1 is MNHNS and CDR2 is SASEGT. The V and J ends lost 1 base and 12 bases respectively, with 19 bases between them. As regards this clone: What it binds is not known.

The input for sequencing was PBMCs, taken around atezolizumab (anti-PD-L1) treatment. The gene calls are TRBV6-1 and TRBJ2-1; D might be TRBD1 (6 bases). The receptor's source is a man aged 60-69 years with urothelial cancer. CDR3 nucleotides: TGTGCCAGCAGTGAAGTTGGGGGCACAGGGATCGGGCAGTTCTTC. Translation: CASSEVGGTGIGQFF.